Sequencing of this T cell receptor (beta chain) was carried out in a study of monozygotic twins with inflammatory bowel disease (dated by TCRdb to about 2019). Regarding the study in general: The full study comprised 30 or so monozygotic twin pairs: nine German pairs (four IBD-concordant, five IBD-discordant) and 19 IBD-discordant Danish pairs. Within discordant pairs, disease-associated traits were sought mainly by comparing IBD patients with their genetically identical healthy co-twins. Each individual had, on average, about 151 000 unique TCRalpha sequences and 181 000 unique TCRbeta sequences available for analysis. Points the paper makes about the study in general: The analysis was unable to tell different T cell subtypes apart. Fewer clonotypes were shared with other individuals by IBD patients than by healthy twins, most markedly in patients showing signs of disease activity. Repertoire similarity did not differ between concordant and discordant twins, possibly due to limited statistical power. Differing immunosuppressive treatments among patients may have added background noise and inter-individual variability to the repertoires. A decrease in TCRbeta repertoire diversity, as measured by inverse Simpson index, was observed in IBD patients compared with their healthy co-twins. The results gave no support for a single strong signal or clonotype linked to IBD.

From each donor, a roughly 2.5 ml peripheral blood sample was drawn into PAXgene tubes and stored at -80 degrees C. Without T cell sorting, total RNA was isolated from whole blood using the PAXgene blood miRNA kit on an automated QIAcube. Peripheral blood from monozygotic twin pairs concordant or discordant for inflammatory bowel disease was subjected to deep TCRalpha and TCRbeta repertoire profiling with unique molecular barcoding. Smoking habits were recorded for all twin pairs, and individuals were classified as current, former or never smokers. Worth noting for this clonotype: Its antigen target is currently unknown.

Libraries were made using 5' RACE. Preparation of each TCR library used about 3,200 ng of total RNA. For each sample, cDNA synthesis was carried out in eight separate reactions using SMARTScribe reverse transcriptase. During cDNA synthesis, template switching introduced unique molecular identifiers that contained a 6-nucleotide sample barcode. TCRalpha and TCRbeta cDNA was amplified by two nested PCRs of 16 and 9 cycles, with bead purification after each PCR. Before amplification, the cDNA was both treated with uracil DNA-glycosylase and purified with the QIAquick PCR purification kit. The second PCR added Illumina TruSeq-compatible adapters along with sample-specific barcodes. TapeStation and Qubit were used to check library quality and concentration, and roughly 5 ng of each library went into the pool. Sequencing of the pooled libraries was done on an Illumina HiSeq2500 single-index Rapid Run using custom sequencing primers and 2 x 100 bp reads. The study's processing was this. MiGEC version 1.2.6 was used for UMI-based consensus assembly, which corrected PCR and sequencing errors. MiXCR version 2.1.1 was used to carry out V(D)J alignment, clonotype assembly and CDR3 extraction. To normalise gene usage, clonotype sharing and MAIT/NKT TCR abundance, the analysis used the top 1000, 10 000 and 20 000 clonotypes per sample. Diversity was computed as the inverse Simpson index with the vegan R package after downsampling to 27 000 UMIs. Paired Mann-Whitney U tests were applied to discordant twin pairs, and Benjamini-Hochberg correction was used for multiple testing. Reads reprocessed by TCRdb are summarized as one entry per CDR3 protein sequence, and DNA is absent. The V and J calls reflect TCRdb's pipeline rather than the authors' work. In this sample's table one finds about 99,000 distinct CDR3 sequences. The biggest ten clones account for 1.9% of the sample.

This TCR was sampled from a human donor with ulcerative colitis or Crohn's disease, or a healthy co-twin of an affected twin (not recorded which). Sequencing used blood.

The CDR3 loop reads CASSLAGQGSSYEQYF. The V and J segments used are TRBV5-6 and TRBJ2-7; the D call of TRBD1 rests on TCRdb alone, since no DNA is present to check it. CDR3 length: 16 amino acids, cysteine to phenylalanine. No DNA accompanies this entry. Via the germline V gene, CDR1 is SGHDT and CDR2 YYEEEE.